The text below deals with one TCR beta chain. No antigen is known for it. No clone much larger than this one lies a single base away; base qualities are absent. The meaning of the sample's time point label: about 28 days (+/-7) after the second vaccine dose. AZD1222 recipients with second doses at about 4 weeks or about 12 weeks were pooled, because spike-specific TCR depth and breadth did not differ between schedules. Vaccinee samples were obtained from the UK trials COV001 and COV002, which included a single-blind randomized controlled phase 2/3 trial of AZD1222 (ChAdOx1 nCoV-19) in healthy adults. For TCRbeta chain sequencing, PBMC samples from trial participants were taken at day 0 and at day 28 after the second dose. The CDR3 regions of human TCRbeta chains were subjected to immunosequencing. In the authors' own workflow: TCRs in the repertoires were matched against a reference library of SARS-CoV-2-specific TCRs that had been generated with the MIRA antigen-specificity platform. Breadth meant the fraction of unique TCRs that were SARS-CoV-2-associated, whereas depth meant the fraction of total T cells that were SARS-CoV-2-associated. Using the MIRA data, each spike-specific TCR was mapped to the spike region that the TCR reacts to and placed in a CD4 or CD8 class. Log10-transformed breadth and depth values were compared by one-way ANOVA with Sidak's multiple comparisons tests. TCRdb limited this immuneACCESS table to in-frame rearrangements with V and J called. A share of clones is missing; checked studies link under half to unresolved V genes, and the rest is unexplained. V and J calls and clone size are those listed in that table; D and trimming were worked out from the DNA. Here the sample has approximately 190,000 clones; 93% occur a single time. The ten largest clones capture approximately 1% of the sample.

The entry originates in a study of T cell responses to AZD1222 COVID-19 vaccine (dated by TCRdb to the early 2020s). For the wider study: TCR sequencing was performed for 230 to 250 trial participants, of whom roughly 200 were given two doses of AZD1222 and 26 were given two doses of MenACWY control vaccine. Enrollment into the trials was organized by age into subgroups of 18-55, 56-69 and 70-plus years, and those subgroups contained roughly 150, 30 and 60 TCR-sequenced participants, respectively.

V loses 5 bases, J loses 2 bases, and the germline ends lie 16 bases apart. Reading from cysteine to phenylalanine, the CDR3 counts 15 amino acids. The read is trimmed to its CDR3 DNA, 45 bases read in frame from base 1. As encoded in the germline V gene (reference sequence), CDR1 is SEHNR while CDR2 is FQNEAQ. Findings and caveats that apply to the study as a whole: Reportedly, almost half of the unique spike-specific TCRs recognized epitopes lying outside the regions that are mutated in the B.1.351 and B.1.1.7 variants. Participants were mostly white British and included more females than males, and it was suggested by the authors that clonal diversity may have been underestimated. A significant rise in spike-specific TCR breadth and depth was observed after two AZD1222 doses relative to day 0 and relative to MenACWY recipients. No day 14 peak-response samples were available, so repertoires were characterized only after the peak T cell response. In the small 56-69-year group, the increase in depth fell short of significance, most likely because of low power. The whole spike protein was spanned by vaccine-associated CD4 TCRs, and dominant responses were seen in regions 160-218 and 743-854. Conclusions about previously exposed vaccinees were limited because only 6 or 7 AZD1222 recipients were SARS-CoV-2 seropositive at baseline.

This receptor was obtained from an adult who received the AZD1222 COVID-19 vaccine. Recombination joined TRBV7-9 with TRBJ2-7, with no reliable assignment of the D segment. The material sequenced was peripheral blood, taken 28 days after the second AZD1222 dose. The nucleotide sequence is TGTGCCAGCAGCCTAGACCGGACGGCCACCTACGAGCAGTACTTC. Its coded protein is CASSLDRTATYEQYF.